Below, one TCR beta chain is given with its context. Antigen: not known. The data stem from a study of cytomegalovirus exposure and HLA in healthy donors. Across the whole study: An earlier analysis found some 100 million unique TCR beta sequences from 200 million or so T cells.

Donors in the study were healthy people who gave bone marrow. V was cut by 7 bases and J by 10 bases, with 19 bases left in between. Germline V gene lookup returns CDR1 LNHDA and CDR2 SQIVND (reference sequence). The CDR3 is made up of 13 amino acids. The study ran its PCR with 60 Vbeta and 13 Jbeta primers. The data were produced by immunoSEQ multiplex PCR, yet TCRdb's version contains in-frame clones alone and is incomplete. The table lists approximately 90,000 clones, around four fifths of them singletons, with roughly 1.3% in the top ten. General observations from the study: It has been reported that TCR beta sequences accurately predicted the HLA-A and HLA-B alleles of most subjects. A link between a missense DCLRE1C variant and TCR beta V- and J-gene trimming emerged from a later analysis.

The rearrangement uses TRBV19 and TRBJ1-1, with D possibly being TRBD1 (5 bases). The specimen sequenced was PBMCs. The receptor comes from a male donor in good health and CMV-seronegative. DNA of the CDR3: TGTGCCAGTACCGACTCCAACAGGCTTATAGCTTTCTTT. It is translated as CASTDSNRLIAFF.